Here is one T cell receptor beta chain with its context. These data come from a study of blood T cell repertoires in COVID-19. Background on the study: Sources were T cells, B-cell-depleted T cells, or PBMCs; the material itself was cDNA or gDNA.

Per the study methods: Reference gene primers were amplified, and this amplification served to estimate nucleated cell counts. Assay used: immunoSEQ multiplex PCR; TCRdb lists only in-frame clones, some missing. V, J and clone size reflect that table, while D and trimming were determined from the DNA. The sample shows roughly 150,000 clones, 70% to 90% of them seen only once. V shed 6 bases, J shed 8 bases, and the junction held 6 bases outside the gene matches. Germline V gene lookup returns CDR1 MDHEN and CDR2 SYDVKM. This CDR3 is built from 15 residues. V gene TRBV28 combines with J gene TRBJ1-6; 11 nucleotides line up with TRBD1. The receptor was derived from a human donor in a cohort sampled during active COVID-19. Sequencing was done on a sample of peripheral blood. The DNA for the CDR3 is TGTGCCAGCAGCCTGGGACAGGGGGTAGATTCACCCCTCCACTTT. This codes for CASSLGQGVDSPLHF.